Described below is a single TCR beta chain sequence and its context. This clone was counted a few times. Its antigen remains undetermined. No much larger clonotype is one base removed from it; base qualities were not supplied. This entry belongs to a study of cytomegalovirus exposure and HLA in healthy donors (TCRdb year 2017). About the investigation overall: An earlier analysis of several hundred of the donors reported approximately 280 Gb of sequence data and 90 million to 120 million unique TCR beta sequences obtained from some 200 million T cells. Approximately 330 gigabases of sequencing data and around 85 million unique TCR sequences made up an early release that covered approximately 620 HLA-typed donors. Among the roughly 410 genotyped donors, 81% belonged to the genetic ancestry cluster associated with self-reported Caucasian donors. The study was designed to test whether signatures of past pathogen exposure could be identified by cataloging public T cell receptors. The T cell repertoires of some 670 subjects were profiled by immunosequencing and related to cytomegalovirus serostatus. In addition to the first cohort of approximately 670 subjects, a separate validation cohort of 120 different subjects was used. The study combined high-throughput TCR immunosequencing, statistical association of individual TCRs with disease status, and machine learning to predict cytomegalovirus infection status. A later analysis re-examined previously published TCR beta repertoires from over 500 donors and added high-resolution HLA genotyping to investigate patterns of TCR occurrence. In the later analysis, no new phenotypic data were used to find candidate immune exposures; instead, reliance was placed on TCR beta sequences and their occurrence across donors. An earlier analysis of roughly 580 of the donors used high-throughput TCR beta sequencing to judge whether each TCR beta V gene segment behaved as functional or pseudogenic. Donor age, sex, ethnicity and CMV serostatus were collected together with the repertoire data. Genome-wide SNP genotypes for about three fifths of the roughly 670 donors were used in a later genetic analysis, which treated that subset as a discovery cohort. All discovery cohort repertoires had been generated using a single sequencing platform. Class I and class II HLA loci were covered by the typing at four-digit resolution. Typing coverage differed by locus: A, B, C, DRB1 and DQB1 were typed in about 629-630 donors, DQA1 in roughly 500, DPA1 in some 600, and DPB1 in just under 480. Several DR-DQ haplotypes were treated as single units for association and clustering because of strong linkage in the cohort. Among a few hundred genotyped donors of the cohort, an average of around 240,000 unique TCR beta nucleotide sequences were sequenced per donor, around 18% of them non-productive.

The library was obtained by the immunoSEQ multiplex PCR assay. For the multiplex PCR, a mixture combining 60 forward primers for TCR Vbeta segments and 13 reverse primers for TCR Jbeta segments was used. The CDR3 region of rearranged TCR beta genes was amplified from genomic DNA by a multiplex PCR assay. The Illumina HiSeq System was used to sequence the amplified TCR beta libraries as 87-base-pair reads. From the authors' description of their analysis: Across the 500 to 700 repertoires, a later analysis counted around 80 million unique TCR beta chains, some 11 million of which were shared by at least two donors. A nearest-neighbor algorithm error-corrected the raw reads and collapsed the reads into unique sequences, merging closely related sequences to remove PCR and sequencing errors. To assign V, D and J gene segments, CDR3 sequences were aligned to IMGT reference sequences. For a sequence to be retained, at least a six-nucleotide match to both a V gene segment and a J gene segment was required. A rearrangement counted as productive if the CDR3 had no stop codons and remained in frame with V and J, and every other rearrangement counted as non-productive. Following IMGT convention, CDR3 was defined as the stretch from the second conserved V-encoded cysteine to the conserved J-encoded phenylalanine. The earlier analysis of 587 of the donors excluded sequences that lacked an unambiguous match to a single V gene segment. In an earlier analysis of roughly 500 of the donors, V segments were called functional above 56.7% productive rearrangements and were called segregating when the between-donor standard deviation exceeded 5%. A statistical classification framework was developed to diagnose cytomegalovirus status using the catalog of TCR beta chain sequences. In a later analysis, TCR nucleotide sequences were compared against IMGT/GENE-DB human TR gene sequences so that V and J genes could be assigned. In a later analysis, CDR3 sequences and most-parsimonious VDJ recombination scenarios were assigned using the TCRdist pipeline. A later analysis defined each TCR beta chain by its CDR3 amino acid sequence plus V-gene family, and excluded reads lacking a unique V-gene family. A later analysis removed nearly 600 highly shared, low-generation-probability nucleotide sequences to deal with suspected cross-contamination and a sequencing artifact. In a later analysis, a clonal expansion index for each public chain was calculated from normalized within-repertoire ranks of inferred template counts. In a later analysis, generation probabilities were computed using a VDJ recombination model fitted to out-of-frame rearrangements, and the results were checked against IGoR. In a later analysis, hypergeometric tests were used to score TCR-TCR, TCR-HLA and TCR-CMV co-occurrence, with a repertoire-size bias correction applied to TCR pairs. To estimate false discovery rates, a later analysis permuted the HLA or CMV assignments 20 times. In a later analysis, co-occurring TCRs were grouped using DBSCAN, and TCRdist sequence similarity was added for clustering within HLA-allele-positive subsets. For co-occurrence clustering, repertoires with fewer than 30,000 or more than 120,000 public chains were excluded, along with roughly five repertoires with anomalous nucleotide sharing. TCRdb carries this immuneACCESS record with in-frame sequences only. Its versions omit some clonotypes, under half of them owing to an unresolved V gene in the studies checked, with the rest unexplained. V and J calls and clone size are those listed in that table; D and trimming were worked out from the DNA. This sample holds around 180,000 clones; approximately 80% were observed only once. The ten top clones hold 2.4% of the sample.

The cohort was made up of under 800 healthy bone marrow donors. At the time of sampling, every cohort member was nominally healthy, though immune exposures that went unrecorded were likely present. The donor was CMV seronegative and was included in the group of several hundred seronegative cohort members. A peripheral blood sample was collected from each donor, and TCR beta sequencing was performed on peripheral blood mononuclear cells. Genomic DNA was extracted from the blood cell samples with the Qiagen DNeasy Blood Extraction Kit. The germline V and J ends show losses of 4 bases and 0 bases respectively, and no gene match explains 2 bases of the junction. The CDR3 starts with the cysteine, ends with the phenylalanine, and has 14 residues. Of all the DNA, just the CDR3 is kept, 42 bases in frame from base 1. The germline V gene specifies MDHEN as CDR1 and SYDVKM as CDR2. What the study reported, not specific to this receptor: HLA typing was unavailable for some donors at each locus, so association tests used only the typed subset. The 87-base-pair reads could not distinguish some IMGT-functional V segments, including TRBV6-2 and TRBV6-3, so those segments were excluded. The authors suggested that the approach could potentially be generalized to other disease states and immunological phenotypes. A further reported finding was that TCR beta sequences accurately predicted the HLA-A and HLA-B alleles for most subjects in the first cohort. Three of the identified cytomegalovirus-associated TCR beta chains were confirmed in vitro to be specific for cytomegalovirus antigens. Compared with equally common non-associated chains, HLA-associated TCR beta chains in a later analysis were more clonally expanded and had lower generation probabilities. When HLA alleles, especially DR and DQ, strongly co-occurred, TCR associations were difficult to assign to individual alleles. The presence/absence analyses assumed that sequencing depth was roughly uniform across donors, and that assumption may not be true. Correlated functional status among segregating V segments might reflect linkage disequilibrium, but an unknown experimental factor could not be ruled out. The study gave a list of roughly 150 TCR beta chains associated with cytomegalovirus. Because counts were too low, some 17 rarely observed V segments, including chromosome 9 orphons, were left out of the earlier analysis of roughly 600 of the donors. V-gene and J-gene trimming of TCR beta chains was associated with a missense DCLRE1C variant in a later genetic analysis, and the association was replicated in an independent cohort. A group of highly shared sequence variants was considered likely to be a technical artifact of the sequencing pipeline. A later analysis associated approximately 17,000 TCR beta sequences with specific HLA alleles at a false discovery rate of 0.05. In a later analysis, TCR association rates were found to vary across HLA loci, with the most associated TCRs seen for DRB1 alleles and the fewest for HLA-C alleles. Across donors, most TCR sequences were observed very rarely, whereas some public TCRs were present in many individuals. A later genetic analysis reported fewer N-insertions in productive TCRs among donors in an Asian-associated ancestry cluster than the approximately 700-donor mean. In a later analysis, several top co-occurrence clusters were reported to appear linked to parvovirus B19, influenza, CMV and Epstein-Barr virus. The only immune exposure information available for the cohort was CMV serostatus. The classifier was reported to diagnose cytomegalovirus status with high specificity and sensitivity in both the original and validation cohorts. In this cohort, only TCR beta chains were sequenced, and detectable features were limited by the absence of alpha or paired-chain data. In a later analysis, most CMV-associated TCR beta chains were found to appear HLA-restricted, with HLA associations seemingly driven largely by CMV exposure. An earlier analysis of some 590 of the donors showed that most TCR beta V segments appeared in productive rearrangements either about 87% or about 30% of the time, which broadly matched IMGT annotations.

This receptor chain uses TRBV28 and TRBJ1-2, with 7 central nucleotides matching TRBD1. The clonotype originates from a male donor in good health and CMV-seronegative. The sequenced sample consisted of PBMCs. The CDR3 reads as follows: CASSWGQPNYGYTF. The nucleotide sequence is TGTGCCAGCAGTTGGGGACAGCCTAACTATGGCTACACCTTC.